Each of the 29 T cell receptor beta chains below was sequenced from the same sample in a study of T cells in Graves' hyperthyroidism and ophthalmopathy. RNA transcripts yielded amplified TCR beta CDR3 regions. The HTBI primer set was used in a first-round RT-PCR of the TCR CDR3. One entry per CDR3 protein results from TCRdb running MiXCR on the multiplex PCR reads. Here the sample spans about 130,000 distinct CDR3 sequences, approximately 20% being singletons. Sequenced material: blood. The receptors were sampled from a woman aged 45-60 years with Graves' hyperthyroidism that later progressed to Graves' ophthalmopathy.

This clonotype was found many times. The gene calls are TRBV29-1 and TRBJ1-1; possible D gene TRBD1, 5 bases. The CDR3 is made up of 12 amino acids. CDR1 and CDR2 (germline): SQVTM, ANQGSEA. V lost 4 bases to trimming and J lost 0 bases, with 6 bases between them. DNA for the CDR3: TGCAGCGTTGGACAGATGAACACTGAAGCTTTCTTT. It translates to CSVGQMNTEAFF.

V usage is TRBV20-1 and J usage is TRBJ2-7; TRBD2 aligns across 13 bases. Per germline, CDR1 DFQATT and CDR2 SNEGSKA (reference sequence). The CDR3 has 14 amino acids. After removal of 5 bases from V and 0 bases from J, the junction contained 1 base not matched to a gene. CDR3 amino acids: CSAGTSGASYEQYV. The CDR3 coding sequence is TGCAGTGCTGGGACTAGCGGGGCCTCCTACGAGCAGTACGTC.

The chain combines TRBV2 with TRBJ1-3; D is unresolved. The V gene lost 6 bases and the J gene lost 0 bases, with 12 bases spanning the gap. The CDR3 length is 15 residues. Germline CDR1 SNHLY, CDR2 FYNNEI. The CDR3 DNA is TGTGCCAGCAGCAACCGGGCCGACTCTGGAAACACCATATATTTT. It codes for CASSNRADSGNTIYF.

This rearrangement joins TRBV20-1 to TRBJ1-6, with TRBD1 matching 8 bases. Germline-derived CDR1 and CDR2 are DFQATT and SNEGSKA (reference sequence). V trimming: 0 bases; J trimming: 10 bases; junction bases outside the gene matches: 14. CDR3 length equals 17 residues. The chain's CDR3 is CSARDLYNGTGKSPLHF. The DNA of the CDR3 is TGCAGTGCTAGAGACCTTTACAACGGGACAGGCAAATCACCCCTCCACTTT.

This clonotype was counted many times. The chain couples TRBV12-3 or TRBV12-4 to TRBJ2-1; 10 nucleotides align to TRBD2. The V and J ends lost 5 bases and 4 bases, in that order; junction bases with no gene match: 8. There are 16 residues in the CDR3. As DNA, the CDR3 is TGTGCCAGCAGTCCAGAACTAGCGGGGCCTTACAATGAGCAGTTCTTC. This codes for CASSPELAGPYNEQFF.

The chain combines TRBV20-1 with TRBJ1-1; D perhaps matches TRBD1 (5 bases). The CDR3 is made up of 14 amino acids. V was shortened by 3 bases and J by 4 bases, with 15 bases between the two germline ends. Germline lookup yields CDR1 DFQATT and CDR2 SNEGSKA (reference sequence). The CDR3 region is CSASRRQLSTEAFF. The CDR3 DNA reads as TGCAGTGCTAGTAGGAGACAGCTGAGCACTGAAGCTTTCTTT.

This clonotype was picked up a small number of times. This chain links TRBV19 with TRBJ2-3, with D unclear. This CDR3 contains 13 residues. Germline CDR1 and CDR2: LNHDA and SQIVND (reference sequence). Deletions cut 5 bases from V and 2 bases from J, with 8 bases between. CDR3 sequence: CASSRANTDTQYF. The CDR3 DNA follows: TGTGCCAGTAGTCGGGCTAACACAGATACGCAGTATTTT.

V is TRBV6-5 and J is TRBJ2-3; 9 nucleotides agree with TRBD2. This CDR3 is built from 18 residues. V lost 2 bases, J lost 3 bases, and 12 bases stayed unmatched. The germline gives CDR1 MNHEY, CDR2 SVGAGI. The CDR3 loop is CASSYPLGSGSLTDTQYF. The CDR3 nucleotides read TGTGCCAGCAGTTACCCGCTGGGTAGCGGGAGTTTGACAGATACGCAGTATTTT.

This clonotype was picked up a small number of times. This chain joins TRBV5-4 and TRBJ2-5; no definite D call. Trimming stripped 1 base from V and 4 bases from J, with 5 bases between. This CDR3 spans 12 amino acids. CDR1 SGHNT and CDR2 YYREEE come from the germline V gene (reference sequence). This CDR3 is CASSLNGETQYF. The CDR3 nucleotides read TGTGCCAGCAGCTTGAACGGAGAGACCCAGTACTTC.

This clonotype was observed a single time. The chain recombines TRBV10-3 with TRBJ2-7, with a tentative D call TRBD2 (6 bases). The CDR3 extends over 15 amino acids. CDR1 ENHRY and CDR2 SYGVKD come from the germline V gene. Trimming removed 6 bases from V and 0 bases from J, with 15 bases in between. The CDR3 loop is CAIRPGTSSSYEQYF. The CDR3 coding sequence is TGTGCCATCAGACCCGGGACTTCGAGCTCCTACGAGCAGTACTTC.

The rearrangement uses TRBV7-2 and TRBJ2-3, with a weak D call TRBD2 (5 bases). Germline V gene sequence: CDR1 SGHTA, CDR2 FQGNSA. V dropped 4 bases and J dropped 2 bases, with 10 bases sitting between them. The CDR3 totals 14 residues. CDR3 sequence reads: CASSYGLVTDTQYF. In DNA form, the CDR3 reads TGTGCCAGCAGCTATGGACTGGTCACAGATACGCAGTATTTT. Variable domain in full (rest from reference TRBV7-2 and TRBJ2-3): GAGVSQSPSNKVTEKGKDVELRCDPISGHTALYWYRQSLGQGLEFLIYFQGNSAPDKSGLPSDRFSAERTGGSVSTLTIQRTQQEDSAVYLCASSYGLVTDTQYFGPGTRLTVL.

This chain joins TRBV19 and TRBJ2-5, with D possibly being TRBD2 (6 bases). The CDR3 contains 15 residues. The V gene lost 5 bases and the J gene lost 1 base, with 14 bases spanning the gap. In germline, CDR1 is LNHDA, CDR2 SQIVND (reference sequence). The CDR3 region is CASSVNLGGQETQYF. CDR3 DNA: TGTGCCAGTAGTGTTAATCTCGGGGGCCAAGAGACCCAGTACTTC.

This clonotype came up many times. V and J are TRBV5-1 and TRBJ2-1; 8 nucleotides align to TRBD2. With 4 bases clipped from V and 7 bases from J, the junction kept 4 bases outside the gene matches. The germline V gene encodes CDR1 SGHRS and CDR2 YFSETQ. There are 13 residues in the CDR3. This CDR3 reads CASSVGLENEQFF. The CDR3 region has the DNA TGCGCCAGCAGCGTGGGACTAGAGAATGAGCAGTTCTTC.

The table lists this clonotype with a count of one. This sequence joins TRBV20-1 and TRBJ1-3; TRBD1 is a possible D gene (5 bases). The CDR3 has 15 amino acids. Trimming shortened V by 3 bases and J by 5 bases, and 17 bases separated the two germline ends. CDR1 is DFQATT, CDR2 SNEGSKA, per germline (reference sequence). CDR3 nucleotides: TGCAGTGCTAGGGAGATCGGGGGGATAAGAAACACCATATATTTT. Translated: CSAREIGGIRNTIYF.

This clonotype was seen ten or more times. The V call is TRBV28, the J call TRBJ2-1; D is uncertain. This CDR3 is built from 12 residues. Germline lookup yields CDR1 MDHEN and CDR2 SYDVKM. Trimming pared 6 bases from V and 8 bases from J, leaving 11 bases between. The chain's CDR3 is CASRQRHDEQFF. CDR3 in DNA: TGTGCCAGCAGGCAACGGCACGATGAGCAGTTCTTC.

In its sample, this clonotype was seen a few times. DNA for the CDR3: TGTGCCAGCAGCTTAGTAGCTAGACCCCACGAGCAGTACTTC. This encodes CASSLVARPHEQYF. The rearrangement links TRBV7-9 to TRBJ2-7, with D unclear. CDR3 length equals 14 residues. From germline, CDR1 is SEHNR and CDR2 FQNEAQ (reference sequence). V gave up 1 base and J gave up 5 bases, with 12 bases separating them.

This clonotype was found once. CDR3 residues: CASSQAGTYEQYF. The CDR3 nucleotides are TGTGCCAGCAGCCAGGCGGGAACCTACGAGCAGTACTTC. The genes are TRBV7-3 and TRBJ2-7, with D possibly TRBD2 on 6 matching bases. Between the trimmed V and J ends, which lost 5 bases and 2 bases, there was a span of 10 bases. This CDR3 comprises 13 residues. Germline V CDR1 and CDR2: SGHTA, FQGTGA.

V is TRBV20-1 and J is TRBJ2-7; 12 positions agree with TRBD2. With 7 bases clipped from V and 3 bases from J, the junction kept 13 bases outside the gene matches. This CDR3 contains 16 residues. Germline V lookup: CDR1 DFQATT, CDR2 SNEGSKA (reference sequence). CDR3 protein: CSELAGGPNAFYEQYF. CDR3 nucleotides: TGCAGTGAACTAGCGGGAGGACCTAACGCCTTCTACGAGCAGTACTTC.

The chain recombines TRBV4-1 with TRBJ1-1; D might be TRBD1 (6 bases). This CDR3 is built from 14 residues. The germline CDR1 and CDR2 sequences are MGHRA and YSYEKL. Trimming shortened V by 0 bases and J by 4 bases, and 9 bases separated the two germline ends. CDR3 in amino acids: CASSQDQGTTEAFF. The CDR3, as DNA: TGCGCCAGCAGCCAAGATCAGGGGACCACTGAAGCTTTCTTT.

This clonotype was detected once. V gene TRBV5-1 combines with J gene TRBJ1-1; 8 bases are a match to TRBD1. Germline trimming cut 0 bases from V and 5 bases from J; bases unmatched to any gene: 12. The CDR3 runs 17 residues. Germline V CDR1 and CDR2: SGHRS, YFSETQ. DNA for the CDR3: TGCGCCAGCAGCTTGGTAGAGGCAGGGGGCGGGAGAACTGAAGCTTTCTTT. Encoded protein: CASSLVEAGGGRTEAFF.

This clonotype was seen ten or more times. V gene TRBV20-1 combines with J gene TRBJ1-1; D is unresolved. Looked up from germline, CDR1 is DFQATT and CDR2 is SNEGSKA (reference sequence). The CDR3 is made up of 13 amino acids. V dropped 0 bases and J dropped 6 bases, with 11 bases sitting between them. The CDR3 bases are TGCAGTGCTAGAGATGAGATGAGACCTGAAGCTTTCTTT. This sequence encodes CSARDEMRPEAFF.

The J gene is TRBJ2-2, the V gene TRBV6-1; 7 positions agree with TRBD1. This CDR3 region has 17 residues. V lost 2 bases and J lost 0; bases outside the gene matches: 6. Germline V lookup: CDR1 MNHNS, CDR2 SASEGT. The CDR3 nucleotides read TGTGCCAGCAGTGAACAGACAGGGTTCGCGAACACCGGGGAGCTGTTTTTT. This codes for CASSEQTGFANTGELFF.

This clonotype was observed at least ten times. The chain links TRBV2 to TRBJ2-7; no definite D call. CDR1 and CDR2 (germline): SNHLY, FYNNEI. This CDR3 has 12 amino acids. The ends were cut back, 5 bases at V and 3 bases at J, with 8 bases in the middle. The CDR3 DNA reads TGTGCCAGCAGTCGGACCTACTACGAGCAGTACTTC. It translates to CASSRTYYEQYF.

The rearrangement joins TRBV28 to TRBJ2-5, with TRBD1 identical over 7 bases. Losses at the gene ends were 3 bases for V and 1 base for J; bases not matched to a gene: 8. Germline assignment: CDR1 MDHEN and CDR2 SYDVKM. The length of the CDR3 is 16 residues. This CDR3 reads CASSLSGGRVQETQYF. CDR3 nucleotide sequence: TGTGCCAGCAGTTTGTCAGGGGGAAGGGTCCAAGAGACCCAGTACTTC.

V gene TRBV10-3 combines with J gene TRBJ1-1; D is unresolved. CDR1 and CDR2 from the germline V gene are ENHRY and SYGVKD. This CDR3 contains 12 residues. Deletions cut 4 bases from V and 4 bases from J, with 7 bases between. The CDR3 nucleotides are TGTGCCATCAGTGCCTCTGCCACTGAAGCTTTCTTT. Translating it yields CAISASATEAFF.

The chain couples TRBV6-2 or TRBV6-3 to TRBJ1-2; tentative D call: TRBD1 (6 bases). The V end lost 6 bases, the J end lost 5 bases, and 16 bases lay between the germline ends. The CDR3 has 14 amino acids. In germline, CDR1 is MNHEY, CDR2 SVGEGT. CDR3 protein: CASSLKRTEYGYTF. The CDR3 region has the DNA TGTGCCAGCAGCCTCAAGAGGACAGAATATGGCTACACCTTC.

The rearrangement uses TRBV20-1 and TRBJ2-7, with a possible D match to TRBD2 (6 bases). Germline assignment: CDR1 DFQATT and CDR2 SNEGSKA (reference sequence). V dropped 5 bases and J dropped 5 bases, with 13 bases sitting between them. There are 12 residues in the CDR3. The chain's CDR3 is CSARRAGNEQYF. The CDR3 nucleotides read TGCAGTGCTCGGAGGGCAGGGAACGAGCAGTACTTC.

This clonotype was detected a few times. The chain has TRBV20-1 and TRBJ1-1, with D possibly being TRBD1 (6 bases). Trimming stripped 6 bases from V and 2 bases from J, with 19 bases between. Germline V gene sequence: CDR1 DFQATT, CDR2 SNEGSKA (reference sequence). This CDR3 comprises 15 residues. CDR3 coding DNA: TGCAGTGCCCCGAACAGGGAAGTTTCAAACACTGAAGCTTTCTTT. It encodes CSAPNREVSNTEAFF.

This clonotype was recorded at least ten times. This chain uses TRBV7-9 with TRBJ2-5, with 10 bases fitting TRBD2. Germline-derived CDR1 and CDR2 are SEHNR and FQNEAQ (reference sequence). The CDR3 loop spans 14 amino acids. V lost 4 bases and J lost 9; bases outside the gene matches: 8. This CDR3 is CASSSRTSGSAQYF. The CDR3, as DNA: TGTGCCAGCAGCTCTAGGACTAGCGGCAGCGCCCAGTACTTC.